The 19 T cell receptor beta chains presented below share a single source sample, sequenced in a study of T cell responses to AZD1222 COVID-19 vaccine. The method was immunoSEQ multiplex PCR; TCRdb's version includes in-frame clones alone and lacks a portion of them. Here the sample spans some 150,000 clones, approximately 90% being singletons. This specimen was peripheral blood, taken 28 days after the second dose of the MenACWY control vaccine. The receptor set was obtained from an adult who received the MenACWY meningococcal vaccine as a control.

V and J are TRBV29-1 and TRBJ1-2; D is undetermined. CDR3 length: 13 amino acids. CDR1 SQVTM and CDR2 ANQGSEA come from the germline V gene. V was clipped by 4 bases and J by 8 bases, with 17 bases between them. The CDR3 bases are TGCAGCGTTGGGTTGGGGAGGGAAGGAGGCTACACCTTC. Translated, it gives CSVGLGREGGYTF.

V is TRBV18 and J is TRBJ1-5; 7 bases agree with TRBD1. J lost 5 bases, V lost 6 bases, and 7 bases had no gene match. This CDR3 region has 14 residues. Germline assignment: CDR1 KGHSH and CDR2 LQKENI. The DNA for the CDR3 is TGTGCCAGCTCGCAAGGGACAGTGGATCAGCCCCAGCATTTT. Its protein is CASSQGTVDQPQHF. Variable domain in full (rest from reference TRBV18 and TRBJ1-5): NAGVMQNPRHLVRRRGQEARLRCSPMKGHSHVYWYRQLPEEGLKFMVYLQKENIIDESGMPKERFSAEFPKEGPSILRIQQVVRGDSAAYFCASSQGTVDQPQHFGDGTRLSIL.

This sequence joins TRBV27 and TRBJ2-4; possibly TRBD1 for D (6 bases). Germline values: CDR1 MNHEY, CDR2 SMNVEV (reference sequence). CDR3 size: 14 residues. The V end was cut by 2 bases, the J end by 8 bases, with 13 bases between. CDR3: CASSLRSRGDIQYF. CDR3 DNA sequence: TGTGCCAGCAGTTTAAGGTCCAGGGGAGACATTCAGTACTTC.

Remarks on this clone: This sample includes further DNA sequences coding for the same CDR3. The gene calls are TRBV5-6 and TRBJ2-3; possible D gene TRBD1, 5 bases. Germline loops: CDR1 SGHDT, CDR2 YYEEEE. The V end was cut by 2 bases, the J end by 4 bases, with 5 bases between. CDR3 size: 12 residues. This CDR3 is CASSLGADTQYF. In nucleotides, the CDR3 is TGTGCCAGCAGCTTAGGGGCAGATACGCAGTATTTT.

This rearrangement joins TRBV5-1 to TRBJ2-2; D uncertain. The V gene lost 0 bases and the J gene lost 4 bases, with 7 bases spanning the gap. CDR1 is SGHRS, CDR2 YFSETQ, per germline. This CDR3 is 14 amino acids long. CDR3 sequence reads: CASSLVTGTGELFF. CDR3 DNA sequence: TGCGCCAGCAGCTTGGTCACGGGCACCGGGGAGCTGTTTTTT.

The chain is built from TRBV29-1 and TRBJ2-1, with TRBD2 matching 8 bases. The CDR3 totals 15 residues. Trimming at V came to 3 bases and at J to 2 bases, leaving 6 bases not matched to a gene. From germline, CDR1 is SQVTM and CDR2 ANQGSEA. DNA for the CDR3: TGCAGCGTTGATAGCGGGAAGGGAACCTACAATGAGCAGTTCTTC. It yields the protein CSVDSGKGTYNEQFF.

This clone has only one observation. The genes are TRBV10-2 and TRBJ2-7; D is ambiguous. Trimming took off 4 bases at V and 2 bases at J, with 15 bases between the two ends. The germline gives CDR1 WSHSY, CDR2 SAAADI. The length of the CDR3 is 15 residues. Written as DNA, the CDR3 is TGCGCCAGCAGTGGTAAGAGGACCTCGACCTACGAGCAGTACTTC. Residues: CASSGKRTSTYEQYF.

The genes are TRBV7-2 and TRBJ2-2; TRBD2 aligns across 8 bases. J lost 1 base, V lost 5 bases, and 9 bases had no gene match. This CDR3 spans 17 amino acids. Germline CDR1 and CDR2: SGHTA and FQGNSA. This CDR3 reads CASSLMLAGGNTGELFF. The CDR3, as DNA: TGTGCCAGCAGCCTTATGTTGGCGGGAGGGAACACCGGGGAGCTGTTTTTT.

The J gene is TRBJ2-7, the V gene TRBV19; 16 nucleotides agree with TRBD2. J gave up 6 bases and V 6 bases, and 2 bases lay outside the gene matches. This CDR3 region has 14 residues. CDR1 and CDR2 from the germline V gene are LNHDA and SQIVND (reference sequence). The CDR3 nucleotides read TGTGCCAGTAGGGGACTAGCGGGAGGGCCCGAGCAGTACTTC. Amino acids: CASRGLAGGPEQYF.

The CDR3 DNA is TGCGCCAGCAGTCCAGCTCCCCCTAGGCCGGAGCAGTACTTC. This codes for CASSPAPPRPEQYF. J is TRBJ2-7 and V is TRBV10-2; no definite D call. Looked up from germline, CDR1 is WSHSY and CDR2 is SAAADI. V lost 5 bases and J 7 bases, leaving 18 bases between the germline ends. The CDR3 is 14 amino acids.

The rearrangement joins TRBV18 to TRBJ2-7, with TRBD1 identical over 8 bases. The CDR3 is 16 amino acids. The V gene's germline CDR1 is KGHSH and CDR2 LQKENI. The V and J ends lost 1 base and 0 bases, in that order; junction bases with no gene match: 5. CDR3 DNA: TGTGCCAGCTCACCACTCGGACAGGGAAGCTCCTACGAGCAGTACTTC. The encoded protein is CASSPLGQGSSYEQYF.

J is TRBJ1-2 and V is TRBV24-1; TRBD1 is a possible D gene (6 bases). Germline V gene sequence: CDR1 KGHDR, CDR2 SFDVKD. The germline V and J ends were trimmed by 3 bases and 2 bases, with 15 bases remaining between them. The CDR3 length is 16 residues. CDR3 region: CATSDPTKTGNYGYTF. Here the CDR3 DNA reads TGTGCCACCAGTGATCCCACCAAAACAGGGAACTATGGCTACACCTTC.

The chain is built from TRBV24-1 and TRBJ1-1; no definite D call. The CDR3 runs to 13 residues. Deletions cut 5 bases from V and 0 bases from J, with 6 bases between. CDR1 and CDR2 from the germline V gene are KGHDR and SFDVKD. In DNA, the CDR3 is TGTGCCACCAGTGGACCGCTGAACACTGAAGCTTTCTTT. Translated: CATSGPLNTEAFF.

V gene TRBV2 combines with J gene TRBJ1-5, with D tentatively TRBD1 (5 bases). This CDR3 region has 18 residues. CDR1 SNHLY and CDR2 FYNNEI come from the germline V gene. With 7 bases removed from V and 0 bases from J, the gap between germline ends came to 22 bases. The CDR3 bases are TGTGCCAGCACGGGTGAGACGACAGTCGGATATAGCAATCAGCCCCAGCATTTT. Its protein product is CASTGETTVGYSNQPQHF. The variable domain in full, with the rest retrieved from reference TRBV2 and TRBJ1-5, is EPEVTQTPSHQVTQMGQEVILRCVPISNHLYFYWYRQILGQKVEFLVSFYNNEISEKSEIFDDQFSVERPDGSNFTLKIRSTKLEDSAMYFCASTGETTVGYSNQPQHFGDGTRLSIL.

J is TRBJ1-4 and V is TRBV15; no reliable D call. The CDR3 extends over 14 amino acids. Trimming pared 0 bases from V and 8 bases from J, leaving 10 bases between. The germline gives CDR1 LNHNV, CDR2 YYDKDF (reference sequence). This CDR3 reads CATSRDIIGEKLFF. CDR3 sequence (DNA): TGTGCCACCAGCAGAGATATCATTGGAGAAAAACTGTTTTTT.

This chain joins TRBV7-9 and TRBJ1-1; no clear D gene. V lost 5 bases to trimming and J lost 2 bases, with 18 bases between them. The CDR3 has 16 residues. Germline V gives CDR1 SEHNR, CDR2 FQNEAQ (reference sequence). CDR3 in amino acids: CASSVMGRTVNTEAFF. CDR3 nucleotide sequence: TGTGCCAGCAGCGTAATGGGAAGGACGGTAAACACTGAAGCTTTCTTT.

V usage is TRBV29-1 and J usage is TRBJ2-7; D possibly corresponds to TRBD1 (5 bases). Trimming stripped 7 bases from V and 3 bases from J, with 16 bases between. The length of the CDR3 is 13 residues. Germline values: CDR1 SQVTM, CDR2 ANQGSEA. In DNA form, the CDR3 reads TGCAGCGCCACGGACCCAGGGCACTACGAGCAGTACTTC. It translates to CSATDPGHYEQYF.

CDR3 sequence: CASSLNEGEPQHF. Here the CDR3 DNA reads TGTGCCAGCAGTTTGAACGAGGGGGAACCCCAGCATTTT. V is TRBV27 and J is TRBJ1-5; perhaps TRBD1 as D (6 bases). In germline, CDR1 is MNHEY, CDR2 SMNVEV (reference sequence). The CDR3 is 13 residues long. Deletions cut 3 bases from V and 10 bases from J, with 13 bases between.

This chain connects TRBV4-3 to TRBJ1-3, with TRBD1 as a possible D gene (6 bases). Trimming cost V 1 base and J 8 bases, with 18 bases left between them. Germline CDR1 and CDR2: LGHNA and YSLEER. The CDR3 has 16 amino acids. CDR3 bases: TGCGCCAGCAGCCAAGTCCCCAGCCTACAGGGAGACACCATATATTTT. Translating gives CASSQVPSLQGDTIYF.